This T cell receptor (beta chain) appears in the sequencing data of a study of T-cell memory formation after mild COVID-19 (dated by TCRdb to about 2021). Notes on the research overall: TCR sequence clusters from the two donors were largely donor specific. In a couple of donors, T-cell clones that expanded and contracted after mild COVID-19 were tracked by sequencing TCRalpha and TCRbeta repertoires over time. Two young, previously healthy adult volunteers made up the cohort, one male and one female. The investigation overall reported the following: The study covered only a couple of mild cases, and larger cohorts including severe cases with pre-infection samples were considered necessary. The second-wave clones that peaked on day 37 were not confirmed to be SARS-CoV-2 specific. Contracting CD4+ clones appeared mostly in the CM and EM memory subsets, whereas CD8+ clones were enriched in EMRA. The detection of some responding clones in pre-infection memory suggests that pre-existing cross-reactive memory T cells joined the SARS-CoV-2 response. Clones contracting from day 15 to 85 had balanced CD4/CD8 phenotypes, while a second wave expanding from day 15 to 37 was biased towards CD4+.

The CDR3 contains 16 residues, cysteine and phenylalanine counted. Solely the CDR3 DNA is kept, with 48 bases framed from the first base. CDR1 and CDR2 (LGHNA, YSLEER) derive from the germline V gene. V and J are truncated by 6 bases and 0 bases respectively, leaving an intervening sequence of 15 bases. Ficoll-Paque density gradient centrifugation was the method used to isolate PBMCs. Sequencing used an Illumina NovaSeq 6000. cDNA libraries for TCRalpha and TCRbeta were prepared by 5'RACE using constant-segment primers, with sample barcodes and unique molecular identifiers added. Trizol reagent was used to extract RNA from every sample. Libraries were amplified in two PCR steps, with a second sample barcode and Illumina TruSeq adapters added in the second step. Sequencing of the libraries was done on an Illumina NovaSeq, producing 2 x 150 bp paired-end reads. Per the authors' processing: The reads were demultiplexed and collapsed into UMI-guided consensus sequences using migec v1.2.7. Using mixcr v2.1.11, UMI consensuses were aligned to TRA and TRB V and J templates and then assembled into clonotypes. Expanded or contracted clonotypes were those called significant by both edgeR and NoisET, with noise models trained on biological replicates. For edgeR calls, the thresholds were a false discovery rate-adjusted p below 0.01 and a log2 fold-change of 1. As an exploratory analysis of dynamics, max-normalized trajectories of the 1000 most abundant clonotypes were examined by PCA with hierarchical clustering. Separately sequenced CD4+ and CD8+ repertoires were used to assign the CD4 or CD8 phenotype of responding clones. TCRdb reworked the public reads: Q25 trimming with fastp, MiXCR clone assembly, productive beta chains retained. All rows with the same CDR3 protein become a single entry with the most common DNA and genes. The V and J calls follow TCRdb's processing rather than the paper's. The sample table records about 250,000 distinct CDR3 sequences; 15% to 20% of these occur just once. Approximately 3.5% of the sample is in the top ten clones.

As to this clonotype: The specificity of this receptor is unknown. No base-level quality is on record; no much larger clone is a single base apart.

The receptor's source is a man between 18 and 29 years old who had mild COVID-19 (a few samples of this study predate the infection). The sample titles of this study are shuffled in the database, so cell type and time point are left out; the donor was told from shared clones. The rearrangement combines TRBV4-3 with TRBJ1-5; possibly the D gene is TRBD1, per 6 matching bases. What was sequenced was PBMCs or a T cell subset sorted from them (not recorded which). The CDR3 region reads CASSPDRLNSNQPQHF. The DNA reads TGCGCCAGCAGTCCGGACAGACTCAATAGCAATCAGCCCCAGCATTTT.